These T cell receptor beta chains were read from a single sample in a study of T cell changes during pregnancy in multiple sclerosis. TCRdb's table, derived via immunoSEQ multiplex PCR, lists solely in-frame clones and lacks some. This table holds over 45,000 clones, roughly 90% found once. The material sequenced was peripheral blood, taken after pregnancy. All receptors derive from a female donor with multiple sclerosis, enrolled in a pregnancy study. CDR3s include the opening cysteine and the closing phenylalanine or tryptophan.

V gene	J gene	CDR3 protein
TRBV10-1	TRBJ2-2	CASSESFRGNTGELFF
TRBV4-1	TRBJ2-1	CASSDHRGNYNEQFF
TRBV9	TRBJ2-7	CASSVDTAGREQYF
TRBV7-3	TRBJ2-5	CASSLSPRGEGETQYF
TRBV4-3	TRBJ2-3	CASSLSEGYLAGVLDTQYF
TRBV28	TRBJ2-1	CASSRDVIGEQFF
TRBV5-1	TRBJ2-1	CASSLSGHSYNEQFF
TRBV27	TRBJ1-2	CASSFQGMGGYTF
TRBV11-2	TRBJ1-2	CASSPLYGRDHGYTF
TRBV10-3	TRBJ1-2	CAISPGQAYGYTF
TRBV6-4	TRBJ1-2	CASKPAGSTYGYTF
TRBV5-1	TRBJ1-1	CASSSGVTPWGEAFF
TRBV6-6	TRBJ1-4	CASSRQGASTNEKLFF
TRBV6-5	TRBJ2-1	CASSYSWRGNEQFF
TRBV5-4	TRBJ1-1	CASSLLGGAVKTEAFF
TRBV4-1	TRBJ1-1	CASSQTQGFGTEAFF
TRBV15	TRBJ1-5	CATSRDTGGGQPQHF
TRBV5-1	TRBJ1-1	CASSPTGDSSAFF
TRBV7-3	TRBJ1-2	CASSLTGGEGYTF
TRBV5-5	TRBJ2-6	CASSLGVTGVLSSGANVLTF
TRBV18	TRBJ2-5	CASSPTAGGLETQYF
TRBV5-1	TRBJ2-3	CASSPGQGVSDTQYF
TRBV6-1	TRBJ2-7	CASREQVYEQYF
TRBV7-2	TRBJ2-1	CASSQVGGSYNEQFF
TRBV5-1	TRBJ2-2	CASSSGITGELFF
TRBV19	TRBJ2-7	CASSIRLDSYEQYF
TRBV5-6	TRBJ1-5	CASSLGRGERPQHF
TRBV7-9	TRBJ1-2	CASSLGQAPNYGYTF
TRBV19	TRBJ2-4	CASSSGQGQNIQYF
TRBV2	TRBJ1-5	CASSLERESQPQHF
TRBV10-1	TRBJ2-1	CASSVTSGANNEQFF